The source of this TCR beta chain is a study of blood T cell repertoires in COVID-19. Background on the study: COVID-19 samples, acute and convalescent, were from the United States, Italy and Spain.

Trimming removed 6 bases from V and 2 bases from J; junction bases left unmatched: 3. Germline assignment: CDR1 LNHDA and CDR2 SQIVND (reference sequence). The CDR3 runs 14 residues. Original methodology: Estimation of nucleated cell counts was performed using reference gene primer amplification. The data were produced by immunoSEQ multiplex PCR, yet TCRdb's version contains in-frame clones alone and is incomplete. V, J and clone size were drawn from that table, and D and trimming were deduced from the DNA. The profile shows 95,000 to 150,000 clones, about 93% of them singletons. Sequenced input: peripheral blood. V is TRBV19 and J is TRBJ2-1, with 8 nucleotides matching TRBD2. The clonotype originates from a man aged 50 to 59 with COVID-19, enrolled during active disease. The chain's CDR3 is CASRSGLAYNEQFF. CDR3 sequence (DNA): TGTGCCAGTAGGTCGGGACTAGCCTACAATGAGCAGTTCTTC.